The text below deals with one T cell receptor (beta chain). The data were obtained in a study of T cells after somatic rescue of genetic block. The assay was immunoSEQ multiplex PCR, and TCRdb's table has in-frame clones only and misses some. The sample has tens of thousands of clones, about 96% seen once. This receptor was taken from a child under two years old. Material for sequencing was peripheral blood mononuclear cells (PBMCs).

The CDR3 region has the DNA TGTGCCAGCAGTTACGAGGGGAGCGGGGCCAACGTCCTGACTTTC. Translating it yields CASSYEGSGANVLTF. V and J are TRBV6-5 and TRBJ2-6; D possibly uses TRBD1 or TRBD2 (5 bases each). Between the trimmed V and J ends, which lost 2 bases and 4 bases, there was a span of 9 bases. Germline V gives CDR1 MNHEY, CDR2 SVGAGI. The CDR3 loop spans 15 amino acids.